This is a list of T cell receptor beta chains from one sample in a study of blood T cells in healthy people across ages. TCRdb independently ran MiXCR on the 5' RACE reads; one entry per CDR3 protein. The sample gives 600,000 or so distinct CDR3 sequences, around 48% of which show up once; around 24% is in the top ten. The sample comprised blood. These TCRs come from an elderly man in good health. Both conserved end residues are part of each CDR3. The D gene is left open where the match is weak. Size is stated for part of the rows, as once, few or many counts, or as a class when the clone is expanded.

>.|TRBV12-3/TRBV12-4|.|TRBJ2-1
CASSLATLNNEQFF
TGTGCCAGCAGTTTGGCGACGCTCAACAATGAGCAGTTCTTC
>.|TRBV25-1|TRBD2|TRBJ2-1
CASQAGRSYNEQFF
TGTGCCAGCCAAGCGGGGCGATCCTACAATGAGCAGTTCTTC
>.|TRBV5-1|.|TRBJ2-1
CASSLMGTLQFF
TGCGCCAGCAGCTTGATGGGAACTTTGCAGTTCTTC
>.|TRBV9|.|TRBJ2-2
CASSVGGNTGELFF
TGTGCCAGCAGCGTAGGAGGGAACACCGGGGAGCTGTTTTTT
>.|TRBV6-1|.|TRBJ1-4
CASTYIDRSTNEKLFF
TGTGCCAGCACCTACATCGACCGCTCAACTAATGAAAAACTGTTTTTT
>few|TRBV20-1|.|TRBJ2-1
CSANPQRLYNEQFF
TGCAGTGCTAACCCGCAGCGGCTTTACAATGAGCAGTTCTTC
>.|TRBV12-3/TRBV12-4|TRBD2|TRBJ2-3
CASSLWTRRGTDTQYF
TGTGCCAGCAGTTTATGGACTAGGAGGGGTACAGATACGCAGTATTTT
>few|TRBV20-1|.|TRBJ2-5
CSAARTANEQYF
TGCAGTGCTGCCCGGACGGCTAATGAGCAGTACTTC
>many|TRBV6-5|TRBD1|TRBJ1-2
CASRETGVNYGYTF
TGTGCCAGCAGAGAGACAGGGGTTAACTATGGCTACACCTTC
>.|TRBV13|.|TRBJ1-6
CASNEQGPNSPLHF
TGTGCCAGCAACGAACAGGGTCCCAATTCACCCCTCCACTTT
>.|TRBV29-1|TRBD2|TRBJ2-3
CSVDDGRIADTQYF
TGCAGCGTTGATGACGGGAGGATCGCAGATACGCAGTATTTT
>.|TRBV7-9|.|TRBJ2-1
CASRNPGGGRNEQFF
TGTGCCAGCAGGAACCCCGGCGGGGGCAGGAATGAGCAGTTCTTC
>.|TRBV7-2|TRBD1|TRBJ1-2
CASSPSGQGGYGYTF
TGTGCCAGCAGCCCGTCCGGACAGGGGGGCTATGGCTACACCTTC
>few|TRBV20-1|.|TRBJ2-7
CSARDLRVYEQYF
TGCAGTGCTAGAGATTTGAGGGTCTACGAGCAGTACTTC
>many|TRBV6-6|.|TRBJ2-1
CASIAVSGANEQFF
TGTGCCAGCATAGCGGTATCGGGAGCCAATGAGCAGTTCTTC
>.|TRBV7-9|TRBD2|TRBJ2-3
CASSPSGRAPDTQYF
TGTGCCAGCAGCCCTAGCGGGAGGGCCCCAGATACGCAGTATTTT
>.|TRBV6-2/TRBV6-3|TRBD2|TRBJ2-7
CASSYGGRGYNEQYF
TGTGCCAGCAGTTACGGCGGGAGGGGCTACAATGAGCAGTACTTC
>.|TRBV24-1|.|TRBJ2-3
CATSDSQRAPTTDTQYF
TGTGCCACCAGTGATTCCCAGCGGGCCCCTACCACAGATACGCAGTATTTT
>few|TRBV5-1|.|TRBJ1-1
CASSFVGNTEAFF
TGCGCCAGCAGCTTCGTCGGGAACACTGAAGCTTTCTTT
>.|TRBV15|.|TRBJ2-7
CATSREVQYEQYF
TGTGCCACCAGCAGAGAGGTGCAATACGAGCAGTACTTC
>few|TRBV4-3|TRBD2|TRBJ2-1
CASSQESGGYNEQFF
TGCGCCAGCAGCCAAGAATCGGGAGGCTACAATGAGCAGTTCTTC
>.|TRBV11-3|TRBD2|TRBJ2-1
CASSLGGGWPGNEQFF
TGTGCCAGCAGCTTAGGCGGGGGATGGCCTGGGAATGAGCAGTTCTTC
>few|TRBV7-2|.|TRBJ2-2
CASSLELRGELFF
TGTGCCAGCAGCTTAGAGCTGCGCGGGGAGCTGTTTTTT
>few|TRBV20-1|TRBD1|TRBJ1-1
CSARETGQGAFF
TGCAGTGCTAGAGAAACGGGACAGGGAGCTTTCTTT
>few|TRBV7-8|TRBD1|TRBJ2-5
CASSLVDRVETQYF
TGTGCCAGCAGCTTGGTGGACAGGGTTGAGACCCAGTACTTC
>few|TRBV2|.|TRBJ1-4
CASTRDPGGTNEKLFF
TGTGCCAGCACTCGGGACCCCGGAGGGACTAATGAAAAACTGTTTTTT
>.|TRBV20-1|.|TRBJ1-1
CSAPGTLGTEAFF
TGCAGTGCTCCGGGAACTCTCGGCACTGAAGCTTTCTTT
>.|TRBV11-1|TRBD1|TRBJ1-4
CASSRGDRGRDEKLFF
TGTGCCAGCAGCCGCGGCGACAGGGGGCGCGATGAAAAACTGTTTTTT
>.|TRBV25-1|.|TRBJ2-7
CASSPASPPYEQYF
TGTGCCAGCTCCCCCGCGAGTCCCCCCTACGAGCAGTACTTC
>few|TRBV13|TRBD1|TRBJ2-1
CASSLGTGRNNEQFF
TGTGCCAGCAGCTTGGGGACAGGGAGAAATAATGAGCAGTTCTTC
>.|TRBV5-1|.|TRBJ2-1
CASSLVLVADLNNEQFF
TGCGCCAGCAGCTTGGTCCTCGTAGCGGACCTTAACAATGAGCAGTTCTTC
>many|TRBV6-5|TRBD2|TRBJ2-7
CASSNPRTSGIYEQYF
TGTGCCAGCAGCAATCCACGGACTAGCGGAATCTACGAGCAGTACTTC
>.|TRBV7-2|.|TRBJ1-2
CASSLGRAREDLNYGYTF
TGTGCCAGCAGCTTAGGTAGGGCTCGAGAGGATCTTAACTATGGCTACACCTTC
>few|TRBV12-3/TRBV12-4|.|TRBJ2-4
CASTTTGAKNIQYF
TGTGCCAGCACTACCACAGGGGCCAAAAACATTCAGTACTTC
>.|TRBV7-2|.|TRBJ2-3
CASSGESSGWGDTQYF
TGTGCCAGCAGTGGAGAGAGCTCAGGGTGGGGCGATACGCAGTATTTT
>.|TRBV30|.|TRBJ2-3
CAWRIAGTDTQYF
TGTGCCTGGAGAATAGCGGGCACAGATACGCAGTATTTT
>.|TRBV27|TRBD2|TRBJ2-7
CASRRGTSASYEQYF
TGTGCCAGCAGACGAGGGACTAGCGCCTCCTACGAGCAGTACTTC
>.|TRBV5-1|TRBD1|TRBJ1-6
CASSLTQDRNSPLHF
TGCGCCAGCAGCTTGACCCAGGACAGGAATTCACCCCTCCACTTT
>.|TRBV5-6|TRBD1|TRBJ2-3
CASRQPGQRSTDTQYF
TGTGCCAGCAGACAGCCGGGACAGCGAAGCACAGATACGCAGTATTTT
>.|TRBV30|.|TRBJ1-4
CASSPTNEKLFF
TGTGCCAGCTCCCCAACTAATGAAAAACTGTTTTTT
>.|TRBV4-3|.|TRBJ2-7
CASSQGQGTYERYF
TGCGCCAGCAGCCAAGGGCAGGGAACTTACGAGCGGTACTTC
>.|TRBV28|.|TRBJ2-7
CASTNRVSYEQYF
TGTGCCAGCACAAACAGGGTTTCCTACGAGCAGTACTTC
>.|TRBV10-3|.|TRBJ2-7
CAISESGTGGTYEQYF
TGTGCCATCAGTGAGTCGGGGACTGGCGGGACCTACGAGCAGTACTTC
>few|TRBV7-2|TRBD1|TRBJ2-1
CATRQGSSYNEQFF
TGTGCCACCCGACAGGGGAGCTCCTACAATGAGCAGTTCTTC
>many|TRBV6-6|.|TRBJ2-7
CASSGAVYEQYF
TGTGCCAGCAGTGGGGCCGTATACGAGCAGTACTTC
>few|TRBV5-1|.|TRBJ1-5
CASSGIPNQPQHF
TGCGCCAGCAGCGGGATCCCCAATCAGCCCCAGCATTTT
>few|TRBV20-1|.|TRBJ2-3
CSARVGTATDTQYF
TGCAGTGCTAGGGTCGGGACCGCTACAGATACGCAGTATTTT
>.|TRBV6-1|.|TRBJ1-4
CASNEGRRIPTNEKLFF
TGTGCCAGCAATGAAGGGCGCAGAATACCAACTAATGAAAAACTGTTTTTT
>few|TRBV6-5|TRBD1|TRBJ2-7
CASSSRRGNLDEQYF
TGTGCCAGCAGTTCCCGCAGGGGGAATCTCGATGAGCAGTACTTC
>.|TRBV7-6|TRBD2|TRBJ2-1
CASSLHAGGVSIDEQFF
TGTGCCAGCAGCCTCCATGCGGGAGGGGTGTCTATTGATGAGCAGTTCTTC
>.|TRBV12-3/TRBV12-4|TRBD2|TRBJ2-7
CASSTLAGPYEQYF
TGTGCCAGCAGTACCTTAGCGGGGCCCTACGAGCAGTACTTC
>few|TRBV28|.|TRBJ2-1
CASSLNGRQFF
TGTGCCAGCAGTTTAAATGGGCGGCAGTTCTTC
>.|TRBV10-3|.|TRBJ1-2
CAISESMTGLTNYGYTF
TGTGCCATCAGTGAGTCGATGACGGGGCTTACTAACTATGGCTACACCTTC